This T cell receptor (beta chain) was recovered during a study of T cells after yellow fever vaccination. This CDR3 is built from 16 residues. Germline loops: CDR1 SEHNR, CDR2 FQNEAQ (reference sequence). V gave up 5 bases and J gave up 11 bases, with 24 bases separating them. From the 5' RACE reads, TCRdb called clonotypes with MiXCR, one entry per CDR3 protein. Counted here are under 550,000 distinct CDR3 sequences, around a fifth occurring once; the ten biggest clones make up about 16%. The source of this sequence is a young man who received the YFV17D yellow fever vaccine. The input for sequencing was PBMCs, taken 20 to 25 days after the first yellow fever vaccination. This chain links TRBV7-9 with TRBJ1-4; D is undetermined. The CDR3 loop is CASSQQGSPGRRKLFF. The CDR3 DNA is TGTGCCAGCAGCCAGCAAGGCAGCCCCGGGCGCCGGAAACTGTTTTTT.